A selection of T cell receptor beta chains follows, all from one sample in a study of identifying expanded T cells in peripheral blood. Assay used: immunoSEQ multiplex PCR; TCRdb lists only in-frame clones, some missing. Of some 130,000 clones listed, approximately 86% are singletons. The material sequenced was blood. The receptors derive from a person aged 18 to 75 in good health. CDR3s include the opening cysteine and the closing phenylalanine or tryptophan. The order of the fields is clone size, V gene, D gene, J gene, CDR3 protein, CDR3 DNA. The D gene is left open where the match is weak. Clone size appears in some rows only: once, few, many, or a class for an expanded clone.

clone size: .; V gene: TRBV28; D gene: .; J gene: TRBJ1-5; CDR3 protein: CASSLPRQAYSNQPQHF; CDR3 DNA: TGTGCCAGCAGTTTACCTAGACAGGCCTATAGCAATCAGCCCCAGCATTTT
clone size: .; V gene: TRBV7-9; D gene: TRBD1; J gene: TRBJ1-1; CDR3 protein: CASSLDRQGAEAFF; CDR3 DNA: TGTGCCAGCAGCTTAGATCGACAGGGGGCTGAAGCTTTCTTT
clone size: .; V gene: TRBV5-1; D gene: .; J gene: TRBJ2-5; CDR3 protein: CATSVGGTYQETQYF; CDR3 DNA: TGCGCCACCTCGGTCGGCGGGACCTACCAAGAGACCCAGTACTTC
clone size: .; V gene: TRBV11-3; D gene: TRBD1; J gene: TRBJ2-1; CDR3 protein: CASSHPGQGHNEQFF; CDR3 DNA: TGTGCCAGCAGCCACCCGGGACAGGGACACAATGAGCAGTTCTTC
clone size: .; V gene: TRBV7-3; D gene: .; J gene: TRBJ2-3; CDR3 protein: CASSLGGRQTDTQYF; CDR3 DNA: TGTGCCAGCAGCTTAGGGGGGAGACAGACAGATACGCAGTATTTT
clone size: .; V gene: TRBV6-5; D gene: TRBD1; J gene: TRBJ2-3; CDR3 protein: CASSPTGDGDTQYF; CDR3 DNA: TGTGCCAGCAGTCCTACAGGGGATGGAGATACGCAGTATTTT
clone size: .; V gene: TRBV19; D gene: .; J gene: TRBJ1-5; CDR3 protein: CASSIQQLYSNQPQHF; CDR3 DNA: TGTGCCAGTAGTATTCAACAGCTTTATAGCAATCAGCCCCAGCATTTT
clone size: .; V gene: TRBV7-9; D gene: .; J gene: TRBJ2-1; CDR3 protein: CASSFSSTYNEQFF; CDR3 DNA: TGTGCCAGCAGCTTCTCTTCGACCTACAATGAGCAGTTCTTC
clone size: .; V gene: TRBV19; D gene: TRBD1; J gene: TRBJ1-2; CDR3 protein: CASSPRQGHYGYTF; CDR3 DNA: TGTGCCAGTAGTCCACGACAGGGCCACTATGGCTACACCTTC
clone size: .; V gene: TRBV4-3; D gene: TRBD1; J gene: TRBJ1-3; CDR3 protein: CASSQVWDSVSSGNTIYF; CDR3 DNA: TGCGCCAGCAGCCAAGTGTGGGACAGTGTAAGTTCTGGAAACACCATATATTTT
clone size: .; V gene: TRBV4-1; D gene: TRBD2; J gene: TRBJ2-7; CDR3 protein: CASSQEGSGGLEQYF; CDR3 DNA: TGCGCCAGCAGCCAAGAAGGTAGCGGGGGACTCGAGCAGTACTTC
clone size: once; V gene: TRBV5-1; D gene: TRBD2; J gene: TRBJ2-1; CDR3 protein: CASSWPSGGEQFF; CDR3 DNA: TGCGCCAGCAGCTGGCCTAGCGGGGGCGAGCAGTTCTTC
clone size: .; V gene: TRBV19; D gene: TRBD2; J gene: TRBJ2-7; CDR3 protein: CASSTHLGSSGIVNEQYF; CDR3 DNA: TGTGCCAGTAGTACCCACTTGGGGAGTAGCGGGATTGTCAACGAGCAGTACTTC
clone size: .; V gene: TRBV7-2; D gene: .; J gene: TRBJ2-3; CDR3 protein: CASSLPHGGLSTDTQYF; CDR3 DNA: TGTGCCAGCAGCTTACCCCACGGGGGGCTAAGCACAGATACGCAGTATTTT
clone size: .; V gene: TRBV9; D gene: .; J gene: TRBJ2-7; CDR3 protein: CASSTRQGYEQYF; CDR3 DNA: TGTGCCAGCAGCACCAGGCAGGGTTACGAGCAGTACTTC
clone size: once; V gene: TRBV5-1; D gene: .; J gene: TRBJ2-7; CDR3 protein: CASSLVPYYEQYF; CDR3 DNA: TGCGCCAGCAGCTTGGTACCGTACTACGAGCAGTACTTC
clone size: .; V gene: TRBV7-9; D gene: TRBD2; J gene: TRBJ2-5; CDR3 protein: CASSLGERGETQYF; CDR3 DNA: TGTGCCAGCAGCTTAGGGGAGCGGGGTGAGACCCAGTACTTC
clone size: .; V gene: TRBV6-5; D gene: TRBD2; J gene: TRBJ2-7; CDR3 protein: CASSRLAGPSYEQYF; CDR3 DNA: TGTGCCAGCAGTAGACTAGCGGGACCATCCTACGAGCAGTACTTC
clone size: .; V gene: TRBV6-5; D gene: .; J gene: TRBJ1-5; CDR3 protein: CASSTGGGSHQPQHF; CDR3 DNA: TGTGCCAGCAGCACTGGTGGGGGATCCCATCAGCCCCAGCATTTT
clone size: .; V gene: TRBV28; D gene: .; J gene: TRBJ2-5; CDR3 protein: CASNPAAQETQYF; CDR3 DNA: TGTGCCAGCAACCCCGCTGCCCAAGAGACCCAGTACTTC
clone size: .; V gene: TRBV7-9; D gene: .; J gene: TRBJ1-1; CDR3 protein: CASSSPSNTEAFF; CDR3 DNA: TGTGCCAGCAGCTCACCATCAAACACTGAAGCTTTCTTT
clone size: medium-sized; V gene: TRBV4-2; D gene: TRBD1; J gene: TRBJ1-2; CDR3 protein: CASSQDGGTAYGYTF; CDR3 DNA: TGTGCCAGCAGCCAAGATGGAGGGACAGCCTATGGCTACACCTTC
clone size: .; V gene: TRBV5-1; D gene: TRBD1; J gene: TRBJ2-5; CDR3 protein: CASSFIDRDKETQYF; CDR3 DNA: TGCGCCAGCAGCTTTATCGACAGGGACAAAGAGACCCAGTACTTC
clone size: .; V gene: TRBV6-4; D gene: .; J gene: TRBJ2-7; CDR3 protein: CASSDSWGLGLHEQYF; CDR3 DNA: TGTGCCAGCAGTGACTCGTGGGGGTTGGGCCTCCACGAGCAGTACTTC
clone size: .; V gene: TRBV19; D gene: TRBD2; J gene: TRBJ2-7; CDR3 protein: CASSHGLAGYEQYF; CDR3 DNA: TGTGCCAGTAGTCATGGACTAGCGGGATACGAGCAGTACTTC
clone size: once; V gene: TRBV7-2; D gene: TRBD1; J gene: TRBJ1-2; CDR3 protein: CASSWGTGGSYGYTF; CDR3 DNA: TGTGCCAGCAGCTGGGGGACAGGGGGCAGCTATGGCTACACCTTC
clone size: .; V gene: TRBV2; D gene: TRBD1; J gene: TRBJ2-2; CDR3 protein: CARQTGGANTGELFF; CDR3 DNA: TGTGCCAGACAGACAGGGGGCGCGAACACCGGGGAGCTGTTTTTT
clone size: .; V gene: TRBV15; D gene: TRBD2; J gene: TRBJ2-2; CDR3 protein: CATSRDLERGAAGELFF; CDR3 DNA: TGTGCCACCAGCAGAGATTTAGAGCGGGGGGCCGCCGGGGAGCTGTTTTTT
clone size: .; V gene: TRBV6-1; D gene: .; J gene: TRBJ2-5; CDR3 protein: CASSARAQYF; CDR3 DNA: TGTGCCAGCAGTGCCAGGGCCCAGTACTTC
clone size: .; V gene: TRBV2; D gene: .; J gene: TRBJ1-1; CDR3 protein: CAGKQDSNTEAFF; CDR3 DNA: TGTGCCGGTAAACAGGACTCAAACACTGAAGCTTTCTTT
clone size: .; V gene: TRBV9; D gene: .; J gene: TRBJ1-1; CDR3 protein: CASSARWVNTEAFF; CDR3 DNA: TGTGCCAGCAGCGCCAGGTGGGTGAACACTGAAGCTTTCTTT
clone size: .; V gene: TRBV14; D gene: .; J gene: TRBJ1-4; CDR3 protein: CASSQVFSILTF; CDR3 DNA: TGTGCCAGCAGCCAAGTCTTCAGTATCCTAACTTTT
clone size: .; V gene: TRBV14; D gene: TRBD1; J gene: TRBJ2-2; CDR3 protein: CASSPTGIGELFF; CDR3 DNA: TGTGCCAGCAGCCCGACAGGGATCGGGGAGCTGTTTTTT
clone size: .; V gene: TRBV7-9; D gene: TRBD1; J gene: TRBJ1-1; CDR3 protein: CASSFHINRGIAEAFF; CDR3 DNA: TGTGCCAGCAGTTTCCATATAAACAGGGGGATTGCTGAAGCTTTCTTT
clone size: few; V gene: TRBV7-9; D gene: .; J gene: TRBJ1-1; CDR3 protein: CASSFENTEAFF; CDR3 DNA: TGTGCCAGCAGCTTTGAGAACACTGAAGCTTTCTTT
clone size: .; V gene: TRBV5-5; D gene: TRBD1; J gene: TRBJ2-1; CDR3 protein: CASSFGQGVDNEQFF; CDR3 DNA: TGTGCCAGCAGCTTCGGGCAGGGGGTGGACAATGAGCAGTTCTTC
clone size: .; V gene: TRBV19; D gene: .; J gene: TRBJ1-6; CDR3 protein: CASSIVTSTRSPLHF; CDR3 DNA: TGTGCCAGTAGTATCGTTACCTCAACGCGGTCACCCCTCCACTTT
clone size: .; V gene: TRBV7-2; D gene: .; J gene: TRBJ2-7; CDR3 protein: CASSLSGHSLRTYEQYF; CDR3 DNA: TGTGCCAGCAGCTTATCGGGACACTCACTACGGACCTACGAGCAGTACTTC
clone size: .; V gene: TRBV6-1; D gene: .; J gene: TRBJ1-2; CDR3 protein: CASSEQGDGYTF; CDR3 DNA: TGTGCCAGCAGTGAGCAAGGTGATGGCTACACCTTC
clone size: .; V gene: TRBV5-6; D gene: TRBD2; J gene: TRBJ2-4; CDR3 protein: CVMGRVDKNIQYF; CDR3 DNA: TGTGTCATGGGGAGGGTTGACAAAAACATTCAGTACTTC
clone size: .; V gene: TRBV4-3; D gene: .; J gene: TRBJ1-3; CDR3 protein: CASSQDRGYSGNTIYF; CDR3 DNA: TGCGCCAGCAGCCAAGACAGGGGCTACTCTGGAAACACCATATATTTT
clone size: .; V gene: TRBV7-8; D gene: .; J gene: TRBJ1-1; CDR3 protein: CASSPLLGENTEAFF; CDR3 DNA: TGTGCCAGCAGCCCATTATTAGGAGAGAACACTGAAGCTTTCTTT
clone size: .; V gene: TRBV19; D gene: TRBD1; J gene: TRBJ1-5; CDR3 protein: CASSIGDRVRVQPQHF; CDR3 DNA: TGTGCCAGTAGTATCGGGGACAGGGTTCGGGTTCAGCCCCAGCATTTT
clone size: .; V gene: TRBV7-8; D gene: TRBD2; J gene: TRBJ2-7; CDR3 protein: CASSLAGEGEQYF; CDR3 DNA: TGTGCCAGCAGCCTAGCGGGAGAGGGAGAGCAGTACTTC
clone size: .; V gene: TRBV5-1; D gene: .; J gene: TRBJ2-6; CDR3 protein: CASSLYTSGANVLTF; CDR3 DNA: TGCGCCAGCAGCTTATATACCTCTGGGGCCAACGTCCTGACTTTC
clone size: .; V gene: TRBV7-9; D gene: TRBD2; J gene: TRBJ2-7; CDR3 protein: CASSSGLALYEQYF; CDR3 DNA: TGTGCCAGCAGCTCCGGACTAGCGCTGTACGAGCAGTACTTC
clone size: .; V gene: TRBV19; D gene: TRBD1; J gene: TRBJ2-7; CDR3 protein: CASSIGTGEVYEQYF; CDR3 DNA: TGTGCCAGTAGTATAGGGACAGGGGAGGTCTACGAGCAGTACTTC
clone size: .; V gene: TRBV6-5; D gene: .; J gene: TRBJ2-2; CDR3 protein: CASSYTDRTGELFF; CDR3 DNA: TGTGCCAGCAGTTACACGGACCGGACCGGGGAGCTGTTTTTT
clone size: .; V gene: TRBV5-1; D gene: TRBD1; J gene: TRBJ1-2; CDR3 protein: CASSLTQGAGEGYTF; CDR3 DNA: TGCGCCAGCAGCTTGACACAGGGGGCTGGAGAGGGCTACACCTTC